The 8 T cell receptor beta chains listed next were all sequenced from one sample in a study of CD8 T cells in ankylosing spondylitis. TCRdb recomputed calls from the 5' RACE reads with MiXCR, one row per CDR3 protein. The sample lists under 250,000 distinct CDR3 sequences; 25% to 30% were seen once. The specimen was blood, either unsorted or a sorted T cell fraction (not recorded which). These receptors were taken from a male donor with ankylosing spondylitis or in good health (not recorded which).

This clonotype appeared many times. The chain links TRBV6-1 to TRBJ1-5, with D possibly TRBD1 on 5 matching bases. Trimming removed 5 bases at V and 2 bases at J, with 16 bases between. The CDR3 is 16 residues long. CDR1 MNHNS and CDR2 SASEGT come from the germline V gene. CDR3 nucleotides: TGTGCCAGCAGTCTAAGGGGCCAGGCGGGCAATCAGCCCCAGCATTTT. Its protein product is CASSLRGQAGNQPQHF.

This clonotype was found many times. The chain is built from TRBV25-1 and TRBJ2-1, with 7 bases matching TRBD1. In germline, CDR1 is MGHDK, CDR2 SYGVNS. Trimming removed 7 bases from V and 2 bases from J; junction bases left unmatched: 5. The CDR3 is 14 residues long. CDR3 sequence (DNA): TGTGCCAGCAAGGGACAGTCAACCTACAATGAGCAGTTCTTC. Translating it yields CASKGQSTYNEQFF.

This clonotype was detected only a few times. The V gene is TRBV7-8, the J gene TRBJ2-1; D is undetermined. Trimming left V 5 bases short and J 0 bases short, with 8 bases between. This CDR3 region has 14 residues. CDR1 SGHVS and CDR2 FQNEAQ come from the germline V gene. The CDR3 sequence: CASSPPNSYNEQFF. CDR3 nucleotide sequence: TGTGCCAGCAGCCCTCCTAACTCCTACAATGAGCAGTTCTTC.

There are many counts of this clonotype. The chain is built from TRBV5-1 and TRBJ2-1; 9 positions agree with TRBD2. V was pared by 0 bases and J by 4 bases, with 5 bases of the junction left unmatched. This CDR3 is 16 amino acids long. The germline gives CDR1 SGHRS, CDR2 YFSETQ. The CDR3 sequence is CASSLDPAGGYNEQFF. The CDR3 nucleotides are TGCGCCAGCAGCTTGGACCCAGCGGGAGGTTACAATGAGCAGTTCTTC. Variable domain in full (rest from reference TRBV5-1 and TRBJ2-1): KAGVTQTPRYLIKTRGQQVTLSCSPISGHRSVSWYQQTPGQGLQFLFEYFSETQRNKGNFPGRFSGRQFSNSRSEMNVSTLELGDSALYLCASSLDPAGGYNEQFFGPGTRLTVL.

This clonotype came up many times. This chain uses TRBV29-1 with TRBJ2-5; 9 nucleotides match TRBD1. The V gene's germline CDR1 is SQVTM and CDR2 ANQGSEA. The V segment lost 7 bases and the J segment 5 bases; nucleotides outside the gene matches: 5. The CDR3 has 12 amino acids. CDR3 sequence reads: CSGGQGRETQYF. CDR3 DNA sequence: TGCAGCGGAGGACAGGGGAGGGAGACCCAGTACTTC.

Many counts were recorded for this clonotype. The chain combines TRBV29-1 with TRBJ1-1; D is uncertain. Germline CDR1 is SQVTM and CDR2 is ANQGSEA. CDR3 length: 13 amino acids. V shed 3 bases and J shed 0 bases, with 8 bases lying between them. The CDR3 protein is CSVDNTLNTEAFF. The CDR3 nucleotides read TGCAGCGTTGATAACACCTTGAACACTGAAGCTTTCTTT.

The rearrangement joins TRBV7-2 to TRBJ2-4; a possible D gene is TRBD1 (6 bases). Germline loops: CDR1 SGHTA, CDR2 FQGNSA. Trimming pared 4 bases from V and 6 bases from J, leaving 22 bases between. The CDR3 extends over 17 amino acids. CDR3 DNA: TGTGCCAGCAGCTCCCCCCCTGGGTCAGGGGTAGGAAACATTCAGTACTTC. Its translation is CASSSPPGSGVGNIQYF.

V is TRBV6-2 or TRBV6-3 and J is TRBJ2-7; 11 bases are shared with TRBD1. From germline, CDR1 is MNHEY and CDR2 SVGEGT. Unmatched junction bases numbered 3, after V lost 2 bases and J lost 3 bases. The CDR3 totals 15 residues. Here the CDR3 DNA reads TGTGCCAGCAGTTACGGCGGGACAGGGGGCTACGAGCAGTACTTC. This codes for CASSYGGTGGYEQYF.